This TCR beta chain stems from a study of CD8+ T cells in alopecia areata. Study details: Tofacitinib treatment spanned 6 to 18 months, with 6 months off drug afterward. Affected scalp percentage set treated patients' severity scores. Notes on the study in general: Normal scalp showed lower clonality than lesional scalp, especially alopecia totalis/universalis. In scalp and blood, many expanded lesional clones persisted during tofacitinib.

Trimming pared 5 bases from V and 6 bases from J, leaving 7 bases between. This CDR3 spans 11 amino acids. Germline V lookup: CDR1 SQVTM, CDR2 ANQGSEA. Treatment reported: oral pan-JAK inhibitor, 5-10 mg twice daily. In its sample, this clone was seen once. Its antigen is still unknown. Once RNA had been extracted, it was reverse transcribed into cDNA to act as the sequencing template. Profiled with immunoSEQ multiplex PCR; TCRdb holds only in-frame clones, not every one. Among approximately 120,000 clones listed, 61% were seen once. This receptor was taken from a human donor with alopecia areata. The V and J genes are TRBV29-1 and TRBJ2-2, with D hard to call. The material sequenced was CD4+ T cells sorted from blood, taken at week 4, from a patient treated with tofacitinib. This chain's CDR3 is CSVMDPGELFF. CDR3 coding DNA: TGCAGCGTTATGGACCCCGGGGAGCTGTTTTTT.